This is a list of T cell receptor beta chains from one sample in a study of TIL therapy for anti-PD-1-resistant metastatic lung cancer. Produced via immunoSEQ multiplex PCR; TCRdb's table is partial and in-frame only. The sample holds tens of thousands of clones, around 69% seen once. The material was blood, obtained at baseline. These receptors came from a person aged 25 to 85 with non-small cell lung cancer. The CDR3 runs from the conserved cysteine through the conserved F or W. A D gene is named only where the DNA matches it firmly. The size of a clone is reported for some rows only, either as once, few or many, or as a class for expanded clones.

v_gene	len	d_gene	abundance	j_gene	CDR3nt	CDR3aa
TRBV6-5	14	TRBD1	NA	TRBJ1-1	TGTGCCAGCAGGCCGACAGGGGCATTGACTGAAGCTTTCTTT	CASRPTGALTEAFF
TRBV7-2	15	NA	NA	TRBJ2-7	TGTGCCAGCAGCTTAGGAGGCCCCAGGGAATACGAGCAGTACTTC	CASSLGGPREYEQYF
TRBV19	17	TRBD1	NA	TRBJ1-3	TGTGCCACCGCCAGGACAGGGCCCCGGAGCTCTGGAAACACCATATATTTT	CATARTGPRSSGNTIYF
TRBV5-1	13	NA	few	TRBJ2-2	TGCGCCAGCAGCCCTCAGGGAACCGGGGAGCTGTTTTTT	CASSPQGTGELFF
TRBV29-1	14	TRBD1	once	TRBJ1-2	TGCAGCGTCCAGGGACAGGGATCGAACTATGGCTACACCTTC	CSVQGQGSNYGYTF
TRBV6-6	11	TRBD2	NA	TRBJ2-1	TGTGCCAGCCGGGGAGGGTCGGAGCAGTTCTTC	CASRGGSEQFF
TRBV7-9	14	NA	NA	TRBJ1-1	TGTGCCAGCAGCTCGAGGGCGCAGAACACTGAAGCTTTCTTT	CASSSRAQNTEAFF
TRBV5-4	16	TRBD2	NA	TRBJ2-7	TGTGCCAGCAGCCAACGTAGCGGGAGCTCCTCCTACGAGCAGTACTTC	CASSQRSGSSSYEQYF
TRBV6-4	15	NA	NA	TRBJ1-5	TGTGCCAACACCGACCCGGGCCCCAGCAATCAGCCCCAGCATTTT	CANTDPGPSNQPQHF
TRBV11-2	16	NA	few	TRBJ2-4	TGTGCCAGCAGCTTATTTAGGAATGCGGCCAAAAACATTCAGTACTTC	CASSLFRNAAKNIQYF
TRBV2	13	TRBD1	NA	TRBJ1-6	TGTGCCGTTACGGACAGGGTTAATTCACCCCTCCACTTT	CAVTDRVNSPLHF
TRBV4-2	16	NA	NA	TRBJ2-7	TGTGCCAGCAGCCAAGATCGAACCTTCCCCTCCTACGAGCAGTACTTC	CASSQDRTFPSYEQYF
TRBV9	15	NA	NA	TRBJ1-5	TGTGCCAGCAACCCCACGGGGAATAGCAATCAGCCCCAGCATTTT	CASNPTGNSNQPQHF
TRBV28	12	NA	few	TRBJ2-3	TGTGCCAGCAGTCTGGATGGACGAACGCAGTATTTT	CASSLDGRTQYF
TRBV5-4	12	NA	NA	TRBJ2-2	TGTGCCAGCAGCTTCGGGTACGGGGAGCTGTTTTTT	CASSFGYGELFF
TRBV6-7	16	NA	NA	TRBJ2-3	TGTGCCAGCAGTTACGGGGGGGACAGTTCTTACCGCGTGCAGTATTTT	CASSYGGDSSYRVQYF
TRBV5-1	13	NA	NA	TRBJ2-2	TGCGCCAGCAGCTTGGACAACACCGGGGAGCTGTTTTTT	CASSLDNTGELFF
TRBV6-1	13	NA	NA	TRBJ1-1	TGTGCCGGACTTGGAGGGACAAGCCATGAAGCTTTCTTT	CAGLGGTSHEAFF
TRBV18	16	NA	NA	TRBJ2-1	TGTGCCAGCTCGCCTACAGGGCCCTCAACCTACAATGAGCAGTTCTTC	CASSPTGPSTYNEQFF
TRBV6-1	16	NA	NA	TRBJ2-7	TGTGCCAGCAGTGAGGACTGGGCCCCATCCTCCTACGAGCAGTACTTC	CASSEDWAPSSYEQYF
TRBV29-1	13	NA	NA	TRBJ1-1	TGCAGCGTTGCGCACGGGAGGGAGACTGAAGCTTTCTTT	CSVAHGRETEAFF
TRBV6-5	14	NA	NA	TRBJ2-5	TGTGCCAGCAGCTATACAGGGAGGACAGAGACCCAGTACTTC	CASSYTGRTETQYF
TRBV29-1	14	NA	NA	TRBJ2-3	TGCAGCGTTGCGGGCGAGGGGGGCACAGATACGCAGTATTTT	CSVAGEGGTDTQYF
TRBV11-2	12	NA	NA	TRBJ2-1	TGTGCCAGCAGCTTGAGGGACAATGAGCAGTTCTTC	CASSLRDNEQFF
TRBV11-2	15	TRBD2	NA	TRBJ2-2	TGTGCCAGCAGCGTAACTAGCGGAAACACCGGGGAGCTGTTTTTT	CASSVTSGNTGELFF
TRBV11-3	13	TRBD1	once	TRBJ1-2	TGTGCCAGCAGCTCAACATCGACAGGGAGCTACACCTTC	CASSSTSTGSYTF
TRBV7-9	13	NA	NA	TRBJ2-6	TGTGCCAGAGACAACTCTGGGGCCAACGTCCTGACTTTC	CARDNSGANVLTF
TRBV6-4	12	NA	NA	TRBJ1-5	TGTGCCAGCAGTGACCAGAATCAGCCCCAGCATTTT	CASSDQNQPQHF
TRBV28	15	NA	few	TRBJ1-4	TGTGCCAGCAGTTGGGGGGGCGAAGGGGTTGAAAAACTGTTTTTT	CASSWGGEGVEKLFF
TRBV5-1	16	TRBD2	NA	TRBJ2-6	TGCGCCAGCAGCGGGTTACTAGCGGCTGGGGCCAACGTCCTGACTTTC	CASSGLLAAGANVLTF
TRBV15	16	TRBD1	NA	TRBJ2-1	TGTGCCACCAGTAAAGACAGGGGGATAATCTACAATGAGCAGTTCTTC	CATSKDRGIIYNEQFF
TRBV5-1	14	NA	once	TRBJ2-1	TGCGCCAGCAGCCCTAGCCGACTCTACAATGAGCAGTTCTTC	CASSPSRLYNEQFF
TRBV6-1	13	NA	NA	TRBJ1-2	TGTGCCAGCAGTGTCAGGGTCCCCTATGGCTACACCTTC	CASSVRVPYGYTF
TRBV25-1	13	NA	NA	TRBJ1-1	TGTGCCAGCACCGCCGGGATGAACACTGAAGCTTTCTTT	CASTAGMNTEAFF
TRBV5-1	13	NA	NA	TRBJ2-3	TGCGCCAGCAGCTTCGAAACCGCAGATACGCAGTATTTT	CASSFETADTQYF
TRBV29-1	12	NA	NA	TRBJ2-5	TGCAGCGTTGAAATGGCCCAAAAGACCCAGTACTTC	CSVEMAQKTQYF
TRBV5-5	15	NA	NA	TRBJ2-3	TGTGCCAGCAGCCAATTCTGGCGGGACACAGATACGCAGTATTTT	CASSQFWRDTDTQYF
TRBV29-1	13	NA	few	TRBJ2-7	TGCAGCGTCGAAACAGTGCCATCCGGCGAGCAGTACTTC	CSVETVPSGEQYF
TRBV15	20	NA	NA	TRBJ2-1	TGTGCCACCAGCAGGGACCTTGGTGGGCTCCCAAAGAGCTCCTACAATGAGCAGTTCTTC	CATSRDLGGLPKSSYNEQFF
TRBV5-4	15	NA	NA	TRBJ2-2	TGTGCCAGCAGCTTGGGGACTGGGAACACCGGGGAGCTGTTTTTT	CASSLGTGNTGELFF
TRBV4-1	16	TRBD1	once	TRBJ2-7	TGCGCCAGCAGCCAAGACGCAGACAGGGACTCCTACGAGCAGTACTTC	CASSQDADRDSYEQYF